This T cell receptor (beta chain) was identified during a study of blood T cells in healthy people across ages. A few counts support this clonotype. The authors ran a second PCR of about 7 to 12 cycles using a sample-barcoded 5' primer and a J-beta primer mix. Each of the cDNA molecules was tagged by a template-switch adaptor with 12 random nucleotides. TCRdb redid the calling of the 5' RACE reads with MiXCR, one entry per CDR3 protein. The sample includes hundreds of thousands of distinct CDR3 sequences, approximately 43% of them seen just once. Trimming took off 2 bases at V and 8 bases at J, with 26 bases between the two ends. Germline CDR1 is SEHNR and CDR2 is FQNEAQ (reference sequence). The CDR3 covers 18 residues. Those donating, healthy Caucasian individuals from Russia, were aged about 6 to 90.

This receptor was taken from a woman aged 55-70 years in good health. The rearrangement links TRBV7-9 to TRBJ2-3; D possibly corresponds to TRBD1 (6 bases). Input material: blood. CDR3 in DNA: TGTGCCAGCAGCTTAAAATTTGGTGGCCAGGGGAAGGGTAGTACGCAGTATTTT. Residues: CASSLKFGGQGKGSTQYF.